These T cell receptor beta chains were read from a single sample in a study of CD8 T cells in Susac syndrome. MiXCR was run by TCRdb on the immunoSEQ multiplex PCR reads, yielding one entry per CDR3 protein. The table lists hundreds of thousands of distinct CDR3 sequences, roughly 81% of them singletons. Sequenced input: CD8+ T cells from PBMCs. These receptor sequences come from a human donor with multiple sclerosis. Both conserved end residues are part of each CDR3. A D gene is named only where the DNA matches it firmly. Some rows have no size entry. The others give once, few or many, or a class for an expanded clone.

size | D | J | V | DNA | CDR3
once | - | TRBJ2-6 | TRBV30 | TGTGCCTGGAGTGTTCCAGCTGGGGCCAACGTCCTGACTTTC | CAWSVPAGANVLTF
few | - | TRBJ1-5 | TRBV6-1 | TGTGCCAGCAGTGCGAACCGGGCCGCGGCCCAGCCCCAGCATTTT | CASSANRAAAQPQHF
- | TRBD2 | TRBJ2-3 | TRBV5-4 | TGTGCCAGCAGTCCAGGGACTAGCGGGAGGAGAGTCTACCTTGGAGATACGCAGTATTTT | CASSPGTSGRRVYLGDTQYF
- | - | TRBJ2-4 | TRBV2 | TGTGCCAGCAGGCAGATAAACATTCAGTACTTC | CASRQINIQYF
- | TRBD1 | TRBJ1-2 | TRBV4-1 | TGCGCCAGCAGCCAAGATAATATCGGGACAGGGGGAATATATGGCTACACCTTC | CASSQDNIGTGGIYGYTF
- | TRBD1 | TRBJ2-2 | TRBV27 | TGTGCCAGCGGACTGGGGACAGGCCCCGGGGAGCTGTTTTTT | CASGLGTGPGELFF
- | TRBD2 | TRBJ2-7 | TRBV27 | TGTGCCAGCAGTTTATCCCGAGGGGAGCGGGATACAGAGCAGTACTTC | CASSLSRGERDTEQYF
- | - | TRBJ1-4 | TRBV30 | TGTGCCTGTAATAGCCCCGATCCTGGTGAAAAACTGTTTTTT | CACNSPDPGEKLFF
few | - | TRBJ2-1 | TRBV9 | TGTGCCAGCAGCGTTGAAGGATACAATGAGCAGTTCTTC | CASSVEGYNEQFF
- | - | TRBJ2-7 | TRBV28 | TGTGCCAGCAGTTTAGATTCATCGGGATCCCCCTACGAGCAGTACTTC | CASSLDSSGSPYEQYF
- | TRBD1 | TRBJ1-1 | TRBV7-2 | TGTGCCAGCAGCTTATACAGGGGGGCCCGCACTGAAGCTTTCTTT | CASSLYRGARTEAFF
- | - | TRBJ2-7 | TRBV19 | TGTGCCAGTAGTCGCGTTATGGGGGACTACGAGCAGTACTTC | CASSRVMGDYEQYF
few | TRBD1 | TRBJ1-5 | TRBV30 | TGTGCCTGGAGTGAACAGGGGGATCAGCCCCAGCATTTT | CAWSEQGDQPQHF
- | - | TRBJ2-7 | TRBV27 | TGTGCCAGCGAGACGGATTACGAGCAGTACTTC | CASETDYEQYF
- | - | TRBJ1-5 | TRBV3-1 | TGTGCCAGCAGCCAAGAGAAAGGGGACATCTGGAATCAGCCCCAGCATTTT | CASSQEKGDIWNQPQHF
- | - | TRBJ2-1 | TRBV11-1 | TGTGCCAGCAGCAGTGGGGTGGGCTCCTACAATGAGCAGTTCTTC | CASSSGVGSYNEQFF
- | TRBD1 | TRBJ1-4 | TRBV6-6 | TGTGCCAGCAGTCTCCAGGGGGCTGGTGAAAAACTGTTTTTT | CASSLQGAGEKLFF
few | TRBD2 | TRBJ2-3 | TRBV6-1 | TGTGCCAGCAGCCGGGGGACTAGCGTCAAAGATACGCAGTATTTT | CASSRGTSVKDTQYF
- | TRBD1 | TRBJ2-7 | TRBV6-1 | TGTGCCAGCAGTGAAGGTGAGGGACAGAGCACCGAGCAGTACTTC | CASSEGEGQSTEQYF
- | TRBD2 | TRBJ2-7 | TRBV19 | TGTGCCAGTAAAAAGCGGGAGGGAATCCACGAGCAGTACTTC | CASKKREGIHEQYF
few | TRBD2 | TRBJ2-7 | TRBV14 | TGTGCCAGCAGCCAAGTTGGGCGGGCGGGGGCCTACGAGCAGTACTTC | CASSQVGRAGAYEQYF
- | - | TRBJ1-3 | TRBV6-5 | TGTGCCAGCAGTTACCGGTCAGGACCGAACTCTGGAAACACCATATATTTT | CASSYRSGPNSGNTIYF
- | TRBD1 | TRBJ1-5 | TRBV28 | TGTGCCACCTTCGGGACAGTTAAGAATCAGCCCCAGCATTTT | CATFGTVKNQPQHF
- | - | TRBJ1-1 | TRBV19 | TGTGCCAGTAGCTTTGACCGGGAAAGCCTTGCTTTCTTT | CASSFDRESLAFF
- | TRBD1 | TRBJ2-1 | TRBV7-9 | TGTGCCAGCGGGACAGGTAGGATTGAGCAGTTCTTC | CASGTGRIEQFF
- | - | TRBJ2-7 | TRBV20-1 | TGCAGTGCTAGGACCGGGACGCTTTCCTACGAGCAGTACTTC | CSARTGTLSYEQYF
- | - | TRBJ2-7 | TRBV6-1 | TGTGCCAGCAGTATAGTGACGAACAGGAGGCTGTACGAGCAGTACTTC | CASSIVTNRRLYEQYF
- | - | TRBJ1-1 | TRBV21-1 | TGTGCCAGCAGCAAATGGGAGGGTAGGCAGGGGCTTAACGGCGACACTGAAGCTTTCTTT | CASSKWEGRQGLNGDTEAFF
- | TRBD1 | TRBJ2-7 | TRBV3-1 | TGTGCCAGCTCCGGGACAGGGTACGAGGACTTCTCCTACGAGCAGTACTTC | CASSGTGYEDFSYEQYF
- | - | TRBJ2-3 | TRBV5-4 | TGTGCCAGCAGCCACAACCGGAATACTAGGGGGGTACCAGATACGCAGTATTTT | CASSHNRNTRGVPDTQYF
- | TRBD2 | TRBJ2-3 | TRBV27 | TGTGCCAGCAGTTCGACTAGCGGGAGCGCGGTGGAGCAGGTAGATACGCAGTATTTT | CASSSTSGSAVEQVDTQYF
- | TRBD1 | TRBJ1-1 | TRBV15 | TGTGCCACCAGCAGCGGGACAGCTATTATGAACACTGAAGCTTTCTTT | CATSSGTAIMNTEAFF